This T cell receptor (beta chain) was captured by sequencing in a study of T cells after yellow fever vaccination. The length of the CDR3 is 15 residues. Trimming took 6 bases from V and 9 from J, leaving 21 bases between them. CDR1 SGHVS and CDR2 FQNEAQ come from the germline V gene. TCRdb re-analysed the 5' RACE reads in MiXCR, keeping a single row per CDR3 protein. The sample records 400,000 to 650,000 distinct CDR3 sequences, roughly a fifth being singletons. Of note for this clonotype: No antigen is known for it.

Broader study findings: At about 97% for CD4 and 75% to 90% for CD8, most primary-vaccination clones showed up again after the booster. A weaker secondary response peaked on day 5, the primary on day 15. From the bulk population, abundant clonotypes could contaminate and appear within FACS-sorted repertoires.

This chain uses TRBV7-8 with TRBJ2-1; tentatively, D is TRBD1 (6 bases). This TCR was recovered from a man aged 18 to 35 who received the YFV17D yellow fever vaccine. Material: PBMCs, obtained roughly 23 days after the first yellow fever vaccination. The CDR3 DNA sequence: TGTGCCAGCAGACCGACAGTAACAGGGTACGGTGAGCAGTTCTTC. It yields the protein CASRPTVTGYGEQFF.